This entry features one T cell receptor beta chain sequence. There is no known antigen for this receptor. One base away there is no much larger clone; base qualities are not given. Healthy HIV-negative adults with no recently reported acute infections or vaccinations were included as donors. Every donor was a Caucasian adult residing in Nashville, Tennessee, USA. CD4+ T cells were enriched by magnetic negative selection; naive cells were then positively selected on CD45RA, and the negative fraction formed the memory subset. After blood collection by leukapheresis, PBMCs were isolated using Ficoll-Histopaque density gradient centrifugation and then cryopreserved in the vapor phase of liquid nitrogen. Purity and quantity of every magnetically sorted T cell population were checked by analytical flow cytometry. From each sorted fraction, genomic DNA was isolated and quantified by UV absorbance on a Nanodrop 2000c.

The sample comes from a study of shared clonotypes between healthy human individuals (dated by TCRdb to 2019 to 2021). Context from the whole study: The cohort included a few men and two women between 18 and 49 years of age. Per donor, three plates each were used for CD4 naive and CD4 memory, two for CD8 naive, and one for CD8 memory. The study deeply sequenced blood TCR repertoires of 5 or 6 healthy adults to estimate repertoire size and the extent of clonotype sharing between individuals. Different laboratories and diverse techniques were used to prepare libraries and sequence TCR repertoires, to increase sequencing depth and limit assay-specific biases. Between about 0.85 and 8.9 billion PBMCs per donor were obtained by leukapheresis. Overall study outcomes, separate from this receptor: Rarefaction of sorted-subset datasets indicated incomplete sequencing despite the large sequencing depth. Across a handful of donors, about 5.2% of naive CD4, around 3.3% of naive CD8, roughly 2.2% of memory CD4, and roughly 0.41% of memory CD8 clonotypes were shared. Sampling was limited to blood, and TCR repertoires in tissue likely differ from TCR repertoires in blood. Pairwise subsampling indicated that sequencing depth was expected to affect the degree of clonotype sharing among donors. Higher generation probabilities were observed for clonotypes shared by all four sorted-subset donors than for non-shared clonotypes. Because the study included a small number of donors, the genetic and exposure-history diversity represented was limited. Estimated clonotype richness was generally larger for naive than for memory subsets.

Using the deep immunoSEQ assay, multiplex PCR amplified TCR CDR3 regions from genomic DNA. Genomic DNA extracted from each cell subset was distributed evenly over all wells of several immunoSEQ 96-well plates, and each plate served as one replicate. For sorted subsets, each replicate PCR was loaded with roughly 0.2 ug genomic DNA, equivalent to 25,000 to 30,000 T cell genomes. The purified libraries were quantified using a Qubit 3.0 fluorometer, sized with a Bioanalyzer 2100, and then quantified again using the KAPA Library Quantification kit. Every immunoSEQ 96-well plate was sequenced on a dedicated single-read 150-cycle Illumina NextSeq 550 flow cell. The published analysis was carried out like this. Because only junctional sequences without quality scores were contained in the immunoSEQ output, filtering matching that applied to full-length reads could not be performed. To assign V/J genes and CDR3, sequences were annotated against IMGT germline references using PyIR, a Python wrapper for IgBLAST v1.9. Any read was removed if the V/J assignment was weak (E-value above 1e-6), the CDR3 was missing, or the read contained stop codons, out-of-frame junctions, or ambiguous translated residues. V3J clonotypes were defined by identical inferred V gene, J gene, and CDR3 amino acid sequence. To compute the percentage overlap between repertoires, the number of shared unique clonotypes was divided by the size of the smaller repertoire. Richness of each repertoire was evaluated using RTK rarefaction, the Chao1 estimator, and Recon v2.1 estimates of unobserved clonotypes. Generation probabilities were computed with OLGA for all TCRbeta clonotypes obtained by the gDNA method from a handful of donors. Here the immuneACCESS table is served through TCRdb, limited to in-frame sequences with V and J called. Missing clones are a known gap in these copies; in checked studies unresolved V genes cover under half, and the rest lacks a known reason. That table furnishes V, J and clone size, whereas the DNA furnished D and trimming. For this sample the table gives roughly 2 million clones, of which 90% to 95% were detected only once. The ten largest clones represent 0.1% to 0.15% of the sample.

The CDR3 runs 16 residues from the cysteine to the phenylalanine. The DNA shown is the 48-base CDR3, in frame from base 1. CDR1 is given as SGHAT and CDR2 as FQNNGV, both from the germline V gene. From V the trimming removes 1 base and from J it removes 3 bases, while the gene matches leave 5 bases of the junction unaccounted for. Sequenced: naive CD4+ T cells sorted from blood. In the paper's terms, the cell subset or site label means: CD45RA+ positively selected. The chain links TRBV11-2 with TRBJ2-5, with TRBD2 identical over 10 junction bases. This receptor was identified in a man younger than 35 in good health. The DNA reads TGTGCCAGCAGCTTAGCCGAACTAGCGGGGAAAGAGACCCAGTACTTC. It codes for CASSLAELAGKETQYF.